This T cell receptor (beta chain) was identified in a study of beta chain features in type 1 diabetes. On this clone itself: Its antigen is as yet unknown.

Study conclusions and caveats: TCRB CDR3s from Type 1 diabetes patients were moderately but significantly shorter in all four CD4+ subsets. Because the template was cDNA, high-expressing cells might be over-represented. No resolution was reached here on whether HLA type influences TCRB rearrangement. Diminished insertions and augmented deletions at VDJ junctions characterized type 1 diabetes patients.

Expressed TCRB transcripts were sequenced because the entire RNA isolate underwent reverse transcription. Generated by immunoSEQ multiplex PCR, the TCRdb table keeps only in-frame clones and is missing some. The repertoire includes hundreds of thousands of clones, roughly 30% of them detected once, and 0.05% to 0.07% sits in the top ten. The CDR3 has 13 residues. Germline V CDR1 and CDR2: GTSNPN, SVGIG (reference sequence). V dropped 4 bases and J dropped 6 bases, with 16 bases sitting between them. The chain joins TRBV30 to TRBJ2-7, with D possibly TRBD2 on 5 matching bases. The sequence came from a man younger than 35 in good health. Input material: naive CD4+ T cells from blood. CDR3 loop: CAWNRGMGFEQYF. CDR3 nucleotide sequence: TGTGCCTGGAATCGGGGTATGGGTTTCGAGCAGTACTTC.